At least ten counts were recorded for the clone carrying this T cell receptor (beta chain). This CDR3 comprises 14 residues. CDR1 and CDR2 (germline): SGHAT, FQNNGV. The V and J ends lost 1 base and 8 bases respectively, with 14 bases between them. The time point denotes: newly diagnosed GD, antithyroid drugs for less than 3 months. Researchers made the TCR library from RNA that was extracted from PBMCs. This sample stems from a study of regulatory T cells in long-lasting Graves disease. Building the TCR beta libraries relied on iRepertoire HTBI primers, and CDR3 regions underwent Arm-PCR. TCRdb re-derived calls from the multiplex PCR reads in MiXCR, one entry per CDR3 protein. The table includes 550,000 or so distinct CDR3 sequences, about 11% detected once. This same sample was also part of a study on T cells in Graves' hyperthyroidism and ophthalmopathy. From that report: With the HTBI primer set, the TCR CDR3 went through a first round of RT-PCR.

The TCR was taken from a woman younger than 45 with Graves disease. The V gene is TRBV11-2, the J gene TRBJ1-2; D uncertain. Sequenced material: peripheral blood mononuclear cells (PBMCs), taken at new diagnosis, from a patient treated with antithyroid drugs. The CDR3 region has the DNA TGTGCCAGCAGCTTAGGATGGCAACGGAGAGGCTACACCTTC. Protein product: CASSLGWQRRGYTF.